This is a list of T cell receptor beta chains from one sample in a study of blood T cell repertoires in COVID-19. Profiling relied on immunoSEQ multiplex PCR, and the TCRdb table lists in-frame clones only, not all of them. This sample has about 120,000 clones; roughly three quarters occur once, and the top ten carry 30% to 45%. Sequencing was performed on peripheral blood. The source of these receptors is a middle-aged man with active or convalescent COVID-19. CDR3s include the opening cysteine and the closing phenylalanine or tryptophan. Fields, in order: V gene, CDR3 length, clone size, CDR3 protein. Only some rows state a clone size, as once, few, many or a class for expanded clones.

TRBV27 18 - CASSRRHTLAGIGETQYF
TRBV7-9 12 - CASSFPVYGYTF
TRBV5-1 13 few CASSLDRDSPQYF
TRBV6-1 15 once CASSEGAGVAGELFF
TRBV5-1 14 - CASSFGQDHSPLHF
TRBV5-4 15 once CASSPAGDIPYGYTF
TRBV30 14 - CAWSVEQGLREQFF
TRBV2 14 - CASKETTNTGELFF
TRBV7-9 14 - CASRATDRGSEAFF
TRBV25-1 15 once CASSPGDRESSPLHF
TRBV6-6 15 - CASRGSDRTNSPLHF